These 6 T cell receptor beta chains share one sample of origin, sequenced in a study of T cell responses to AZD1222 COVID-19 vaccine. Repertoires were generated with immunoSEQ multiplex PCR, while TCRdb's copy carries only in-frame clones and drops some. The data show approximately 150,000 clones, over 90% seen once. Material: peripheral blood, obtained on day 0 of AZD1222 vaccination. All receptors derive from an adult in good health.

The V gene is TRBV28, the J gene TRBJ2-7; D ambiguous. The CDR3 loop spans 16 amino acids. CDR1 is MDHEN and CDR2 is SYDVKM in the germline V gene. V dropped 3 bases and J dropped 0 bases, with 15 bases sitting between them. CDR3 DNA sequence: TGTGCCAGCAGTTTGATCGGTAGAAAGAGCTCCTACGAGCAGTACTTC. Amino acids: CASSLIGRKSSYEQYF.

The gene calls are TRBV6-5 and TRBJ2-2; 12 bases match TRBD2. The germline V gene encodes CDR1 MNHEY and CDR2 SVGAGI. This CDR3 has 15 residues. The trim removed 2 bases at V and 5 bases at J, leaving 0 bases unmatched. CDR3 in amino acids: CASSYGTSGTGELFF. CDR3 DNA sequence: TGTGCCAGCAGTTACGGGACTAGCGGGACCGGGGAGCTGTTTTTT.

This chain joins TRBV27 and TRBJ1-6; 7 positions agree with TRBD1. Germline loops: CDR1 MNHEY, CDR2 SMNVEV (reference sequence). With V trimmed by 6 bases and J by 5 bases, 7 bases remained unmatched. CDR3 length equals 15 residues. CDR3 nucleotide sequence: TGTGCCAGCAGCACCGGGACAGCTCATAATTCACCCCTCCACTTT. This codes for CASSTGTAHNSPLHF.

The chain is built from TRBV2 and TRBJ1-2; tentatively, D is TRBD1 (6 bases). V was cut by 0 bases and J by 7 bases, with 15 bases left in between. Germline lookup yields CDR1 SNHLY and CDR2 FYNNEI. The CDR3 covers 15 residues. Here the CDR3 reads CASSEALTGGGGYTF. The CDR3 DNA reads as TGTGCCAGCAGTGAAGCGCTTACGGGGGGCGGTGGCTACACCTTC.

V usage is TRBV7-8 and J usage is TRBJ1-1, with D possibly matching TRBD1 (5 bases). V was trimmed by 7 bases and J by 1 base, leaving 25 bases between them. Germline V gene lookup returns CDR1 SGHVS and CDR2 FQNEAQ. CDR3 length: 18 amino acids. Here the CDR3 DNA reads TGTGCCAGCACCCTTAGGGGCAGACAAGGTCGTCCGAACACTGAAGCTTTCTTT. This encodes CASTLRGRQGRPNTEAFF.

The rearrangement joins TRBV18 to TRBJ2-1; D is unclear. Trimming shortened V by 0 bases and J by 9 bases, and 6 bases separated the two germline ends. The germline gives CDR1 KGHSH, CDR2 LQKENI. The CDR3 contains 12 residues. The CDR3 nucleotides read TGTGCCAGCTCACCACCAGGGCTTGAGCAGTTCTTC. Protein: CASSPPGLEQFF.